This T cell receptor (beta chain) is from a study of shared clonotypes between healthy human individuals. V gave up 2 bases and J gave up 12 bases; unmatched junction bases: 13. Per germline, CDR1 SGHTA and CDR2 FQGNSA. CDR3 length: 16 residues. TCRdb keeps only in-frame clones here, not all; method: immunoSEQ multiplex PCR. The table lists about 2.4 million clones, more than 85% of them singletons. The sample consisted of naive CD4+ T cells from PBMCs. Sample subset: CD45RA+ positively selected. The rearrangement joins TRBV7-2 to TRBJ2-1, with 10 bases fitting TRBD2. The TCR was taken from a man aged 18 to 30 in good health. Some clones in this sample may be carry-over from other donors' samples. Here the CDR3 DNA reads TGTGCCAGCAGCTTATTTGTCGGGCTAGCGGGAGTGGGGCAGTTCTTC. This sequence encodes CASSLFVGLAGVGQFF.